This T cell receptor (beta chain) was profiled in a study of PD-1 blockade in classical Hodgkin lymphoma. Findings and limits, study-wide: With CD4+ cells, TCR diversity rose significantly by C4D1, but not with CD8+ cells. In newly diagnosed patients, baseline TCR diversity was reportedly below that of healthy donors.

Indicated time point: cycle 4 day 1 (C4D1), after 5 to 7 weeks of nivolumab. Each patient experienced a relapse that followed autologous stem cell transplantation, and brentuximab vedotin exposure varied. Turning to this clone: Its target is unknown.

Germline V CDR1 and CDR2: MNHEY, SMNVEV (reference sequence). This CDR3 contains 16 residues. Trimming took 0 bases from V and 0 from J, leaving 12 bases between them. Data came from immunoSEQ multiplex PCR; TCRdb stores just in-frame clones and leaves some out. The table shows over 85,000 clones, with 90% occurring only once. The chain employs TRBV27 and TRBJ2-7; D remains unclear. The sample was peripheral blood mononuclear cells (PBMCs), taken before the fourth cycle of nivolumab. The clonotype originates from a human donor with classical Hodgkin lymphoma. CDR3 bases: TGTGCCAGCAGTTTATCGAAGGCATACCTCTCCTACGAGCAGTACTTC. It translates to CASSLSKAYLSYEQYF.